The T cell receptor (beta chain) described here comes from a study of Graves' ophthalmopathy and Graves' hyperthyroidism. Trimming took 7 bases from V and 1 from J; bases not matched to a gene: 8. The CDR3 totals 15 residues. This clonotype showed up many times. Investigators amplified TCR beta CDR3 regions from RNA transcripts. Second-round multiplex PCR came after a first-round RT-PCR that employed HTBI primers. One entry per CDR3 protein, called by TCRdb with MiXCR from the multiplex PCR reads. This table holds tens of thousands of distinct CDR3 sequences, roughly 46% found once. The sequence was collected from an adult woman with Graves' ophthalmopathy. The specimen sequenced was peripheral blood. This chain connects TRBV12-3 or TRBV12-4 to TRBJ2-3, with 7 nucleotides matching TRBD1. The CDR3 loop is CASTHSGTGTDTQYF. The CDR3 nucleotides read TGTGCCAGCACCCACTCCGGGACAGGCACAGATACGCAGTATTTT.